Reported below is one TCR beta chain. Its antigen is unidentified. CDR3 length: 14 amino acids. Germline loops: CDR1 SGHDT, CDR2 YYEEEE. Losses at the gene ends were 2 bases for V and 6 bases for J; bases not matched to a gene: 5. Treatment meaning: oral pan-JAK inhibitor, 5-10 mg twice daily. The data were obtained in a study of CD8+ T cells in alopecia areata. For the study at large: A regimen of oral tofacitinib, 5 to 10 mg twice daily, was given to treated patients. Study observations and caveats: Sharing of TCRs across patients appeared less clear than in mice, possibly for HLA-related reasons.

cDNA prepared by RNA extraction and subsequent reverse transcription served as the template for sequencing. Clones were read by immunoSEQ multiplex PCR, and TCRdb kept only the in-frame ones, dropping some. Of over 150,000 clones in the sample, under 60% were seen once. The clonotype originates from a human donor with alopecia areata. The sequenced sample was CD8+ T cells sorted from blood, obtained at week 24, from a patient treated with tofacitinib. The chain recombines TRBV5-6 with TRBJ1-1, with TRBD1 identical over 9 bases. CDR3 amino acids: CASSFGQGSSEAFF. The CDR3 DNA reads TGTGCCAGCAGCTTCGGACAGGGGAGCTCTGAAGCTTTCTTT. Full variable domain (rest looked up from reference TRBV5-6 and TRBJ1-1): DAGVTQSPTHLIKTRGQQVTLRCSPKSGHDTVSWYQQALGQGPQFIFQYYEEEERQRGNFPDRFSGHQFPNYSSELNVNALLLGDSALYLCASSFGQGSSEAFFGQGTRLTVV.